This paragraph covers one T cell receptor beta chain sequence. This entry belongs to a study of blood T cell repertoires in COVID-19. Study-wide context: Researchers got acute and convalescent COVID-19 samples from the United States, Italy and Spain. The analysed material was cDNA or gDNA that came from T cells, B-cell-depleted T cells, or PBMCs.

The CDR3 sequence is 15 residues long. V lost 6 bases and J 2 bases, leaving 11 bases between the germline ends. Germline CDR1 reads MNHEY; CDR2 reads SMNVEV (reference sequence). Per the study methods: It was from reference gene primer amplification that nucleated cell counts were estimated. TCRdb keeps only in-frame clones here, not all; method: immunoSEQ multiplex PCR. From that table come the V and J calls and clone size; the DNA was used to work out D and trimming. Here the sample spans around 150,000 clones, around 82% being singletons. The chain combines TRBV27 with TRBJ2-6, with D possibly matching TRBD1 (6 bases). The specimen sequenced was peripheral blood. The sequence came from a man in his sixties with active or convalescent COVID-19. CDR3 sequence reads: CASRKTGTGANVLTF. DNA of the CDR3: TGTGCCAGCAGGAAAACAGGGACTGGGGCCAACGTCCTGACTTTC.